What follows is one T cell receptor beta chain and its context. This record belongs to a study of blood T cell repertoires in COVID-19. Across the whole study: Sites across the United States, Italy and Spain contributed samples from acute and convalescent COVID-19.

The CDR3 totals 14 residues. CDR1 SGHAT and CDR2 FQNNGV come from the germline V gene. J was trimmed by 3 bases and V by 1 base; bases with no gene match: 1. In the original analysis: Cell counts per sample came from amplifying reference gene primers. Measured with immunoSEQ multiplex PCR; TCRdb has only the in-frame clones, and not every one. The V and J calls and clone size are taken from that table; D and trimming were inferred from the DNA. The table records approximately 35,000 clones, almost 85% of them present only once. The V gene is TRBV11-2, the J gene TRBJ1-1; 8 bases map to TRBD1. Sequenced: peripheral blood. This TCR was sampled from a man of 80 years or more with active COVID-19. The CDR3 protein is CASSLAGGDTEAFF. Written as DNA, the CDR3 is TGTGCCAGCAGCTTAGCAGGGGGCGACACTGAAGCTTTCTTT.